This T cell receptor beta chain originates from a study of blood T cell repertoires in COVID-19 (dated by TCRdb to about 2020). At the level of the whole study: Collaborator samples came from the United States, Italy and Spain and covered acute and convalescent phases of COVID-19. The material from the prospective study consisted of cDNA or gDNA derived from T cells, B-cell-depleted T cells, or PBMCs. Subjects who had been exposed to COVID-19, were actively infected with it, or had recovered from it provided the deeply sampled blood TCRbeta repertoires that made up the dataset. The repertoires were made available in a free public database intended to serve as a resource for research on the immune response to SARS-CoV-2. The samples were drawn from the first 160 participants of the ongoing ImmuneRACE study and from 1,254 subjects provided by 6 global collaborators. The sample metadata nearly always contained a de-identified subject ID, COVID-19 status, age in years and sex. HLA class I and class II types, where available, came from metadata supplied by the sample provider rather than from assay-based typing.

Concerning this clone itself: Its antigen remains undetermined. No much larger clone exists at a distance of one base, and base qualities are not known.

The paper as a whole reports these results and caveats: The amount of clinical and demographic metadata varied by source and participant and was provided uncurated.

The immunoSEQ Assay, a bias-controlled multiplex PCR, was used to amplify TCRbeta CDR3 regions from genomic DNA. The authors' pipeline ran thus. The number of nucleated cells in each sample was estimated from the amplification of reference gene primers within the assay. To quantify the absolute abundance of each unique TCRbeta CDR3 rearrangement, sequence reads were collapsed and filtered. For each sample, productive Simpson clonality was calculated as the square root of Simpson's diversity index over productive rearrangements. TCRdb retrieved this table from immuneACCESS and kept in-frame rearrangements only. Not all clones are present; in checked studies, unresolved V genes account for under half, and no reason is known for the remainder. Clonal size and the V and J genes are those of that table, whereas D and trimming came from the DNA. This sample gives tens of thousands of clones in total; approximately 78% of them show up just once. The ten largest clones capture under 11% of the sample.

The collaborating institutions used their own protocols to collect whole blood in K2EDTA tubes. For TCRbeta analysis, collaborator samples were shipped as frozen whole blood, as isolated PBMCs, or as DNA extracted from either sample type. The germline V gene specifies SGHRS as CDR1 and YFSETQ as CDR2. From cysteine to phenylalanine, the CDR3 is 13 amino acids long. The kept DNA is CDR3 alone, 39 bases in frame from the first base. V sheds 2 bases and J sheds 6 bases, leaving 11 bases between their ends. This clonotype was obtained from a man aged 55-75 years with acute or convalescent COVID-19. Recombination connected TRBV5-1 to TRBJ1-1; confidence is insufficient to name the D gene. Sequencing was carried out using peripheral blood. The nucleotide sequence reads TGCGCCAGCAGCTTTGGCGCGACACCTGAAGCTTTCTTT. This codes for CASSFGATPEAFF.